This entry is about one TCR beta chain. Sequencing used immunoSEQ multiplex PCR; TCRdb keeps in-frame clones, though not all of them. Seen here are roughly 2.5 million clones, around 90% observed once, and the top ten hold about 0.13%. The source of the sample is a study of shared clonotypes between healthy human individuals. CDR1 and CDR2 from the germline V gene are MNHNS and SASEGT. There are 10 residues in the CDR3. V was cut by 10 bases and J by 6 bases, with 10 bases left in between. This TCR was recovered from a man younger than 35 in good health. The V and J genes are TRBV6-1 and TRBJ2-7; D unclear. Sequenced input: naive CD4+ T cells sorted from blood. The subset here: CD45RA+ positively selected. The CDR3 DNA reads as TGTGCCATCAACTCAGGCGAGCAGTACTTC. This encodes CAINSGEQYF.